The 7 T cell receptor beta chains below come from one sample, sequenced in a study of cytomegalovirus exposure and HLA in healthy donors. In the PCR, 60 Vbeta and 13 Jbeta primers were used. Using immunoSEQ multiplex PCR, the repertoire was profiled, and TCRdb retains in-frame clones only, with some absent. The repertoire holds roughly 130,000 clones, with roughly 8.3% as singletons. Sequencing was done on a sample of PBMCs. The receptors originated from a man between 35 and 55 years old in good health and CMV-seronegative.

This clone was recorded a few times. The J gene is TRBJ1-2, the V gene TRBV19, with 9 bases fitting TRBD1. Trimming at V came to 7 bases and at J to 8 bases, leaving 5 bases not matched to a gene. The V gene's germline CDR1 is LNHDA and CDR2 SQIVND (reference sequence). The CDR3 is 12 amino acids. CDR3 loop: CASIGTGIGYTF. The CDR3 DNA reads TGTGCCAGTATAGGGACAGGGATCGGCTACACCTTC.

The chain employs TRBV5-6 and TRBJ1-5; D possibly corresponds to TRBD1 (6 bases). Germline CDR1 reads SGHDT; CDR2 reads YYEEEE. The CDR3 loop spans 16 amino acids. Trimming shortened V by 4 bases and J by 6 bases, and 20 bases separated the two germline ends. Here the CDR3 DNA reads TGTGCCAGCAGCGGGGCAGGGGTAGGCTCAATTCAGCCCCAGCATTTT. This gives the protein CASSGAGVGSIQPQHF.

This chain links TRBV7-6 with TRBJ2-3, with 8 bases matching TRBD2. Per the germline V gene, CDR1 is SGHVS and CDR2 is FNYEAQ. The CDR3 has 17 residues. The ends lost 5 bases at V and 5 bases at J; junction bases unmatched: 15. Here the CDR3 DNA reads TGTGCCAGCAGCGGTCGGGCGGGGGCCGGGGGGGGAGATACGCAGTATTTT. This gives the protein CASSGRAGAGGGDTQYF.

The chain carries TRBV29-1 and TRBJ1-1; no clear D gene. The CDR3 loop spans 11 amino acids. CDR1 is SQVTM, CDR2 ANQGSEA, per germline. V lost 7 bases and J lost 4, with 10 bases in between. The CDR3 bases are TGCAGCGCCACAGTTTTCACTGAAGCTTTCTTT. The encoded protein is CSATVFTEAFF.

The rearrangement joins TRBV4-1 to TRBJ2-2; 11 bases are a match to TRBD1. Trimming took 3 bases from V and 5 from J; bases not matched to a gene: 5. Germline lookup yields CDR1 MGHRA and CDR2 YSYEKL. The CDR3 is made up of 16 amino acids. CDR3 DNA: TGCGCCAGCAGCCACCCCGGGACAGGGGGTACCGGGGAGCTGTTTTTT. It specifies CASSHPGTGGTGELFF.

Relative to its sample, this clone is medium-sized. The V call is TRBV4-2, the J call TRBJ2-3; weak D call: TRBD2 (6 bases). The CDR3 has 14 amino acids. Per germline, CDR1 LGHNA and CDR2 YNFKEQ. V was shortened by 3 bases and J by 2 bases, with 9 bases between the two germline ends. The CDR3 DNA sequence: TGTGCCAGCAGCCAGATGCGGGACACAGATACGCAGTATTTT. Translated: CASSQMRDTDTQYF.

There are a few counts of this clone. The chain links TRBV5-6 to TRBJ2-7, with D tentatively TRBD2 (5 bases). V was trimmed by 0 bases and J by 7 bases, leaving 14 bases between them. The germline V gene encodes CDR1 SGHDT and CDR2 YYEEEE. The CDR3 is 14 amino acids. The CDR3 loop reads CASSLGGPRWEQYF. Here the CDR3 DNA reads TGTGCCAGCAGCTTGGGAGGGCCTCGGTGGGAGCAGTACTTC.